Below, 16 T cell receptor beta chains from the same sample are listed, as sequenced in a study of spatial heterogeneity in lung cancer. The time point here: sample taken at primary tumor resection. Unsorted whole RNA from tumor, nontumor lung or frozen PBMC underwent sequencing. A single record per CDR3 protein comes from TCRdb applying MiXCR to the 5' RACE reads. Seen here are approximately 44,000 distinct CDR3 sequences, around 15% observed once, and the top ten hold 55% to 65%. The sequences come from PBMCs, collected at surgery. Every receptor here comes from a male donor with early-stage non-small cell lung cancer.

The sample holds a few counts of this clonotype. The chain carries TRBV24-1 and TRBJ2-3; D uncertain. The CDR3 extends over 16 amino acids. Per germline, CDR1 KGHDR and CDR2 SFDVKD. Trimming removed 3 bases from V and 1 base from J, with 13 bases in between. This chain's CDR3 is CATSDPRPHGTDTQYF. The CDR3 nucleotides read TGTGCCACCAGTGATCCTCGACCTCACGGCACAGATACGCAGTATTTT.

J is TRBJ2-7 and V is TRBV4-1, with D unclear. V gave up 1 base and J gave up 2 bases, with 15 bases separating them. The germline gives CDR1 MGHRA, CDR2 YSYEKL. This CDR3 has 16 amino acids. The CDR3 region has the DNA TGCGCCAGCAGCCAAGGTCCTGGAGACATAACCTACGAGCAGTACTTC. Translating it yields CASSQGPGDITYEQYF.

The V and J genes are TRBV5-1 and TRBJ1-5, with 9 bases aligning to TRBD1. Unmatched junction bases numbered 3, after V lost 0 bases and J lost 5 bases. Germline CDR1 is SGHRS and CDR2 is YFSETQ. The CDR3 sequence is 15 residues long. The CDR3 protein is CASSLGGTGYQPQHF. CDR3 sequence (DNA): TGCGCCAGCAGCTTGGGCGGGACAGGGTATCAGCCCCAGCATTTT.

This chain joins TRBV20-1 and TRBJ1-1; 8 positions agree with TRBD1. Germline CDR1 is DFQATT and CDR2 is SNEGSKA (reference sequence). The CDR3 is 12 residues long. Losses at the gene ends were 5 bases for V and 1 base for J; bases not matched to a gene: 0. CDR3 loop: CSAGQGNTEAFF. CDR3 bases: TGCAGTGCTGGACAGGGGAACACTGAAGCTTTCTTT.

V is TRBV7-9 and J is TRBJ2-7, with 10 nucleotides matching TRBD1. V shed 5 bases and J 0 bases; nucleotides not matched to a gene: 4. Germline lookup yields CDR1 SEHNR and CDR2 FQNEAQ (reference sequence). CDR3 length: 15 amino acids. CDR3 coding DNA: TGTGCCAGCAGCCCCGACAGGGGGCGCTCCTACGAGCAGTACTTC. Encoded protein: CASSPDRGRSYEQYF.

This clonotype was seen many times. V is TRBV20-1 and J is TRBJ1-1; no clear D gene. Germline V gives CDR1 DFQATT, CDR2 SNEGSKA (reference sequence). Trimming took 4 bases from V and 3 from J, leaving 9 bases between them. The CDR3 consists of 12 residues. The CDR3 loop is CSATRVYTEAFF. In nucleotides, the CDR3 is TGCAGTGCTACTAGGGTTTACACTGAAGCTTTCTTT.

This clonotype came up many times. The chain joins TRBV29-1 to TRBJ1-2; 11 bases fit TRBD1. V was pared by 8 bases and J by 14 bases, with 13 bases of the junction left unmatched. Germline CDR1 reads SQVTM; CDR2 reads ANQGSEA. The CDR3 is made up of 12 amino acids. DNA for the CDR3: TGCAGCACTAGGACAGGGGGCGACCCGTGTACCTTC. Protein: CSTRTGGDPCTF.

This clonotype was seen more than once but under ten times. The chain is built from TRBV2 and TRBJ2-2; the match to TRBD1 covers 12 bases. The CDR3 runs to 16 residues. Germline CDR1 SNHLY, CDR2 FYNNEI. Germline trimming cut 8 bases from V and 4 bases from J; bases unmatched to any gene: 8. The CDR3 protein is CASRPGDRGRTGELFF. CDR3 in DNA: TGTGCCAGCCGACCGGGGGACAGGGGGCGCACCGGGGAGCTGTTTTTT.

In this sample, this clonotype turned up many times. This chain uses TRBV7-2 with TRBJ2-7; TRBD2 matches at 9 bases. The CDR3 runs 14 residues. V was clipped by 2 bases and J by 2 bases; unmatched bases: 1. From germline, CDR1 is SGHTA and CDR2 FQGNSA. The CDR3 reads CASSLSSGTYEQYF. CDR3 nucleotide sequence: TGTGCCAGCAGCTTATCTAGCGGGACCTACGAGCAGTACTTC.

This clonotype was seen only a few times. The rearrangement uses TRBV18 and TRBJ2-3; 11 bases line up with TRBD2. Germline CDR1 reads KGHSH; CDR2 reads LQKENI. V lost 2 bases, J lost 2 bases, and 3 bases stayed unmatched. This CDR3 is built from 16 residues. CDR3: CASSPGLAGLTDTQYF. As DNA, the CDR3 is TGTGCCAGCTCACCAGGACTAGCGGGTCTCACAGATACGCAGTATTTT.

This clonotype was counted at least ten times. This chain connects TRBV28 to TRBJ2-5, with D perhaps given as TRBD1 or TRBD2 (5 bases each). V shed 2 bases and J shed 5 bases, with 9 bases lying between them. Germline assignment: CDR1 MDHEN and CDR2 SYDVKM. The CDR3 covers 13 residues. In DNA form, the CDR3 reads TGTGCCAGCAGTTTAGGGACGCCGGAGACCCAGTACTTC. Translation gives CASSLGTPETQYF.

This clonotype was counted ten times or more. The V gene is TRBV27, the J gene TRBJ2-7; the D is unclear. V lost 8 bases and J 2 bases, leaving 7 bases between the germline ends. CDR1 is MNHEY and CDR2 is SMNVEV in the germline V gene (reference sequence). The CDR3 is made up of 11 amino acids. The chain's CDR3 is CASGSTYEQYF. CDR3 DNA sequence: TGTGCCAGCGGTTCCACCTACGAGCAGTACTTC.

This chain uses TRBV2 with TRBJ2-3; D is perhaps TRBD1 (5 bases). This CDR3 has 15 amino acids. V dropped 4 bases and J dropped 1 base, with 12 bases sitting between them. Germline CDR1 and CDR2: SNHLY and FYNNEI. CDR3 DNA sequence: TGTGCCAGCAGTGTTAGGACAAGCCGCACAGATACGCAGTATTTT. Encoded protein: CASSVRTSRTDTQYF.

This chain uses TRBV9 with TRBJ1-1; D unresolved. The CDR3 covers 13 residues. Trimming removed 3 bases from V and 2 bases from J, with 8 bases in between. CDR1 is SGDLS and CDR2 is YYNGEE in the germline V gene. In nucleotides, the CDR3 is TGTGCCAGCAGCGAAAGAGTTAACACTGAAGCTTTCTTT. This gives the protein CASSERVNTEAFF.

The chain joins TRBV10-3 to TRBJ1-2; no clear D. V shed 2 bases and J shed 7 bases, with 8 bases lying between them. Germline V gene lookup returns CDR1 ENHRY and CDR2 SYGVKD. The CDR3 extends over 12 amino acids. In DNA, the CDR3 is TGTGCCATCAGTGAGGGGGAGTCTGGCTACACCTTC. Protein product: CAISEGESGYTF.

This clonotype was seen at least ten times. An end of the junction does not agree with germline; a read error may underlie this. The rearrangement links TRBV28 to TRBJ1-5, with D uncertain. In germline, CDR1 is MDHEN, CDR2 SYDVKM. The CDR3 runs to 14 residues. CDR3 sequence reads: CVSSSPGWNQPQHF. Here the CDR3 DNA reads TGTGTCAGCAGTTCTCCGGGTTGGAATCAGCCCCAGCATTTT. Full variable domain (outside the CDR3, taken from reference TRBV28 and TRBJ1-5): DVKVTQSSRYLVKRTGEKVFLECVQDMDHENMFWYRQDPGLGLRLIYFSYDVKMKEKGDIPEGYSVSREKKERFSLILESASTNQTSMYLCVSSSPGWNQPQHFGDGTRLSIL.